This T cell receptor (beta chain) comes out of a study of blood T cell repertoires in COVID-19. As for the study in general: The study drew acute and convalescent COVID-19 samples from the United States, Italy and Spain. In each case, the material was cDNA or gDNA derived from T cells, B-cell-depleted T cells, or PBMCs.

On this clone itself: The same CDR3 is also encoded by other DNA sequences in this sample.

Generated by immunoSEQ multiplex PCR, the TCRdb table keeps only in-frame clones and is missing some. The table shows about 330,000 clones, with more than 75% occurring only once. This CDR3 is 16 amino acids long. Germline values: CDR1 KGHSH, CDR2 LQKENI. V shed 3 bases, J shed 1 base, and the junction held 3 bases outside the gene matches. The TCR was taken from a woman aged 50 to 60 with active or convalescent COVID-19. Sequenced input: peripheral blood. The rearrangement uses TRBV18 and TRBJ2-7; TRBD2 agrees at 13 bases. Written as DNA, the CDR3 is TGTGCCAGCTCACCTGGACTAGCGGGAGTGTCCTACGAGCAGTACTTC. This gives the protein CASSPGLAGVSYEQYF. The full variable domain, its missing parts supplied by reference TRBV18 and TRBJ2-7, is NAGVMQNPRHLVRRRGQEARLRCSPMKGHSHVYWYRQLPEEGLKFMVYLQKENIIDESGMPKERFSAEFPKEGPSILRIQQVVRGDSAAYFCASSPGLAGVSYEQYFGPGTRLTVT.